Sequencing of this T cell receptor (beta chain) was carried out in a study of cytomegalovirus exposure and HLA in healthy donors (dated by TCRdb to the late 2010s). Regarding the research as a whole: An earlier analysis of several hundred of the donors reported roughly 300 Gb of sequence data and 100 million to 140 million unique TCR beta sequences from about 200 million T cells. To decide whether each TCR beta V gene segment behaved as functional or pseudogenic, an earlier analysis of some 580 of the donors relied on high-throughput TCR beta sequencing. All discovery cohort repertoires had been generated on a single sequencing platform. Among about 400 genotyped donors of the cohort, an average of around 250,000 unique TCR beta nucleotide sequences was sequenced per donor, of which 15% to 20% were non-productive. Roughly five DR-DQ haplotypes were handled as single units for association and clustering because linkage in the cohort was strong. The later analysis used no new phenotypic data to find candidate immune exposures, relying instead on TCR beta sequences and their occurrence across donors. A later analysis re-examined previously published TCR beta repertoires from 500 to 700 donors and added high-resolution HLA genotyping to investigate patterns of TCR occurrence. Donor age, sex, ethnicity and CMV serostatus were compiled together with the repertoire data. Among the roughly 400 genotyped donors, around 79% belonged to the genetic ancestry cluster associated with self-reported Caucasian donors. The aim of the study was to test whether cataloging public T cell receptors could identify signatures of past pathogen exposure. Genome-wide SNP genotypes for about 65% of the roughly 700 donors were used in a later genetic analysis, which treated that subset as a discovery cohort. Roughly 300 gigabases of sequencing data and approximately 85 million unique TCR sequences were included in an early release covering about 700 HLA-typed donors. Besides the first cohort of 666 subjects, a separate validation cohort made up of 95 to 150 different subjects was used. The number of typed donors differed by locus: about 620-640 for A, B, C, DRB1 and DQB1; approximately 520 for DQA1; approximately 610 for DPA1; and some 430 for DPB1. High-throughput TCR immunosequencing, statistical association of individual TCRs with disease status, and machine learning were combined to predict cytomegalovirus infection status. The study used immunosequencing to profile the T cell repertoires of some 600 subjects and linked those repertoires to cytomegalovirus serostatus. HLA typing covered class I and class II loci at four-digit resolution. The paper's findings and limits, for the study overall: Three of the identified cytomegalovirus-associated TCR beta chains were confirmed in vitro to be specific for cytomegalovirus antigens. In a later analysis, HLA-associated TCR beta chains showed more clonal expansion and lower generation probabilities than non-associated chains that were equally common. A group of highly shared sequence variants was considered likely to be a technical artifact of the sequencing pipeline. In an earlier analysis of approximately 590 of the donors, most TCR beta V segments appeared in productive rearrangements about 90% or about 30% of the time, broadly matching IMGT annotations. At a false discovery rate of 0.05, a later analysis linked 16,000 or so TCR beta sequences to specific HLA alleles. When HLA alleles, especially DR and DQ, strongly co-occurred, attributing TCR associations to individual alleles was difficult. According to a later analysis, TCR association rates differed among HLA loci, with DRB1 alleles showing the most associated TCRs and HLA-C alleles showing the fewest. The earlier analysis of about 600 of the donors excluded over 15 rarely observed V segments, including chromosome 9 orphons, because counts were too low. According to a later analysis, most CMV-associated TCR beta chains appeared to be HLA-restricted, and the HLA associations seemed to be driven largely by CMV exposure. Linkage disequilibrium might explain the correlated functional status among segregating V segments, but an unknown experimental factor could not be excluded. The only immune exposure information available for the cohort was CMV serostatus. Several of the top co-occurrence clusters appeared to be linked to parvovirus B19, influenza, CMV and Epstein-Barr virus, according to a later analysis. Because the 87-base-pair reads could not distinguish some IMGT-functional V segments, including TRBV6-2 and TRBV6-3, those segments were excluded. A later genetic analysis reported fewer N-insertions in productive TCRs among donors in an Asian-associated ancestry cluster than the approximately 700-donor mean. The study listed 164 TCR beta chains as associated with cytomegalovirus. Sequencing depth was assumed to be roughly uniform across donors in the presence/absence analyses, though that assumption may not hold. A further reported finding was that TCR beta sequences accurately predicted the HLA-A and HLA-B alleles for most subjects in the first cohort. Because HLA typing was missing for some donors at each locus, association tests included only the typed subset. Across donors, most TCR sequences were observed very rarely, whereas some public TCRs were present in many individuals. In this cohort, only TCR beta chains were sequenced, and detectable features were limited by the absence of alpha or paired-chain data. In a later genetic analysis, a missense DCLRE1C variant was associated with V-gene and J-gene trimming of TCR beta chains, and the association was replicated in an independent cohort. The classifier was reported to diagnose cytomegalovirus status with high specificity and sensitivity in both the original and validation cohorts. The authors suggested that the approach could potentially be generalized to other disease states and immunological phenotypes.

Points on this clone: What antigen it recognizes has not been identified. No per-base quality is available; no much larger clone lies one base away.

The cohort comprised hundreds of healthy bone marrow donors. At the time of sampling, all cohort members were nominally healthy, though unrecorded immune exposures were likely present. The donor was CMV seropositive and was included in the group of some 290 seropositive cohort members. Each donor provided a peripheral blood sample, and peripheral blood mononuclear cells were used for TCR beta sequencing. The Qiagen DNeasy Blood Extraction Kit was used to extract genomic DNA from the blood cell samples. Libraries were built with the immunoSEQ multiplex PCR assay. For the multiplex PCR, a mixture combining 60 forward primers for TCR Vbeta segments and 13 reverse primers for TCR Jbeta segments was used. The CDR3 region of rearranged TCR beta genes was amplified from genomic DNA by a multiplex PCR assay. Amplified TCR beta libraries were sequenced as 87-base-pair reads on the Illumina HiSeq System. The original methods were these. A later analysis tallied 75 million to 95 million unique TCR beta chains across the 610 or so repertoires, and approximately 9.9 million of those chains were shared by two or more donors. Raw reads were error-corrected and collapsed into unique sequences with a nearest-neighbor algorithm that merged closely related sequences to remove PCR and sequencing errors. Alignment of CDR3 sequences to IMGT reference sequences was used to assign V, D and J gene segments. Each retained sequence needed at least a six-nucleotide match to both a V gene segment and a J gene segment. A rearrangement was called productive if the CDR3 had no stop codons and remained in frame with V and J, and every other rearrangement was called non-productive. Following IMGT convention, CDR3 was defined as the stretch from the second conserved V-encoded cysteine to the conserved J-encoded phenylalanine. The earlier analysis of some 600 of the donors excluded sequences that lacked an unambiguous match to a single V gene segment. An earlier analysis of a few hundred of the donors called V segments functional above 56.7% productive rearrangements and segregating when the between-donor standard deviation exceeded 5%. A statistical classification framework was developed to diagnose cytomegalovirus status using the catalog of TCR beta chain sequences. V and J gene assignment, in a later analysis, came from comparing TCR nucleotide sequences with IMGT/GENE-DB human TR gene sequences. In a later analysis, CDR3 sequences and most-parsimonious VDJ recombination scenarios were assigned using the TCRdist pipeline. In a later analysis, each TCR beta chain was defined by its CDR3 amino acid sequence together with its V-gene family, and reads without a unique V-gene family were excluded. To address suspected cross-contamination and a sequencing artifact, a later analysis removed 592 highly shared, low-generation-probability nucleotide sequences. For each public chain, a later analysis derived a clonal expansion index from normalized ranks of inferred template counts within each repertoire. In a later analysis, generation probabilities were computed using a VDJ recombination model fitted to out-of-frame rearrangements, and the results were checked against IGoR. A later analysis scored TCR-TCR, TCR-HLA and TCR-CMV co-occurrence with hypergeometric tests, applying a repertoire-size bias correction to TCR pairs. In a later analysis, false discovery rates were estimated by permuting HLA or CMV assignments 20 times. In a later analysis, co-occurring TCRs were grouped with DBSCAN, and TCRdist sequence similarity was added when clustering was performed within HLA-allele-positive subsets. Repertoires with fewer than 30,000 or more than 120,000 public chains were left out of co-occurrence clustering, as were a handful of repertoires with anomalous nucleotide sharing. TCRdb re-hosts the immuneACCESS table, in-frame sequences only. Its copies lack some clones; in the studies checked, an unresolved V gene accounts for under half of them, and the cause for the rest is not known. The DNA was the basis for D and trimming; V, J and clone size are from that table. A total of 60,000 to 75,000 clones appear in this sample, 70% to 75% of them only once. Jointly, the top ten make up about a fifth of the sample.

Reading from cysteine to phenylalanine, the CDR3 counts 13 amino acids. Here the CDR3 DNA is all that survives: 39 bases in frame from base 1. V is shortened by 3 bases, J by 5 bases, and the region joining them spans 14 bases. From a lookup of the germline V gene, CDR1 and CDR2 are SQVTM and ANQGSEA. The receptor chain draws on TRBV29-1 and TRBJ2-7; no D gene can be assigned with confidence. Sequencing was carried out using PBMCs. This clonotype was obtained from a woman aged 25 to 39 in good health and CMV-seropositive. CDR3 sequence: CSVEGIINNEQYF. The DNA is TGCAGCGTTGAGGGCATTATTAACAACGAGCAGTACTTC.